This is a list of T cell receptor beta chains from one sample in a study of blood T cells in healthy people across ages. TCRdb reprocessed the 5' RACE reads with MiXCR, giving one entry per CDR3 protein. Here the sample spans about 930,000 distinct CDR3 sequences, 25% to 30% being singletons. These data also featured in a second study, about T cells of mothers and their children.

Sequences were obtained from blood. These receptors were obtained from a middle-aged woman in good health. Each CDR3 is given without its conserved first and last residue. Each record gives: V gene, J gene, CDR3 protein.

>TRBV5-1|TRBJ2-3
ASSPSDSPSTDTQY
>TRBV14|TRBJ2-1
ASSQTPLRTSMEQF
>TRBV14|TRBJ2-3
ASSQAGTGWTDTQY
>TRBV5-1|TRBJ2-3
ASSLTTDTQY
>TRBV6-5|TRBJ2-5
ATRGETQY
>TRBV10-3|TRBJ2-5
AISGTEYQETQY
>TRBV12-3/TRBV12-4|TRBJ2-1
ASRVRTGEREQF
>TRBV6-6|TRBJ1-5
ASSSKTGARSNQPQH
>TRBV6-5|TRBJ1-2
ASSKPPGYNDYGYT
>TRBV12-3/TRBV12-4|TRBJ1-4
ASSPGQGIGKLF
>TRBV28|TRBJ2-5
ASTLGGYNEQY
>TRBV20-1|TRBJ2-1
SAREGGAAGVYNEQF
>TRBV6-2/TRBV6-3|TRBJ2-2
ATKAQGRDGELF
>TRBV4-1|TRBJ2-2
ASSQGDIIGELF
>TRBV6-1|TRBJ2-1
ASSESDLTRF
>TRBV10-3|TRBJ1-3
AISETGTVSGNTIY
>TRBV3-1|TRBJ2-5
ASSPWTKETQY
>TRBV7-9|TRBJ1-2
ASSLDQGQRHYGYT
>TRBV25-1|TRBJ2-4
ASSAQDIQY
>TRBV4-1|NA
ASSPTPSGIGTQY